The 31 T cell receptor beta chains given below trace back to one sample, sequenced in a study of blood T cell repertoires in COVID-19. Profiling relied on immunoSEQ multiplex PCR, and the TCRdb table lists in-frame clones only, not all of them. The repertoire consists of roughly 300,000 clones, with about 89% occurring once and the leading ten covering roughly 2.3%. The sequenced sample was peripheral blood. The receptors stem from a woman in her twenties or thirties with COVID-19, enrolled during active disease.

The chain combines TRBV5-5 with TRBJ2-5, with 9 bases lining up with TRBD2. The CDR3 sequence is 16 residues long. The junction had 11 bases not matched to a gene; V was cut back by 3 bases and J by 5 bases. The germline CDR1 and CDR2 sequences are SGHKS and YYEKEE (reference sequence). CDR3 region: CASSSHRRTSAETQYF. CDR3 DNA sequence: TGTGCCAGCAGCTCACATCGCAGGACTAGCGCGGAGACCCAGTACTTC.

The rearrangement links TRBV2 to TRBJ2-1; possibly TRBD1 for D (7 bases). Trimming removed 7 bases from V and 1 base from J, with 14 bases in between. Germline V CDR1 and CDR2: SNHLY, FYNNEI. This CDR3 is built from 15 residues. The CDR3, as DNA: TGTGCCAGCATCAGGGGGGATGGTTCCTACAATGAGCAGTTCTTC. It is translated as CASIRGDGSYNEQFF. Full variable domain (remainder filled in from reference TRBV2 and TRBJ2-1): EPEVTQTPSHQVTQMGQEVILRCVPISNHLYFYWYRQILGQKVEFLVSFYNNEISEKSEIFDDQFSVERPDGSNFTLKIRSTKLEDSAMYFCASIRGDGSYNEQFFGPGTRLTVL.

The rearrangement uses TRBV11-2 and TRBJ2-3, with 8 positions matching TRBD2. J was trimmed by 0 bases and V by 5 bases; bases with no gene match: 7. The CDR3 is made up of 16 amino acids. The germline V gene encodes CDR1 SGHAT and CDR2 FQNNGV. Written as DNA, the CDR3 is TGTGCCAGCAGCACCCGGGGGGGGCGAAGCACAGATACGCAGTATTTT. Protein product: CASSTRGGRSTDTQYF.

This rearrangement joins TRBV27 to TRBJ1-6, with D unresolved. CDR3 length: 13 residues. With 6 bases removed from V and 10 bases from J, the gap between germline ends came to 13 bases. Looked up from germline, CDR1 is MNHEY and CDR2 is SMNVEV (reference sequence). The CDR3 spells CASRPGTNSPLHF. The DNA for the CDR3 is TGTGCCAGCAGGCCCGGTACGAACTCACCCCTCCACTTT.

This chain joins TRBV19 and TRBJ1-2; TRBD1 might be the D (5 bases). CDR3 length: 15 residues. Trimming stripped 7 bases from V and 0 bases from J, with 15 bases between. In germline, CDR1 is LNHDA, CDR2 SQIVND (reference sequence). In DNA, the CDR3 is TGTGCCAGTACTTCCCCGGGGGGGACTAACTATGGCTACACCTTC. Translating gives CASTSPGGTNYGYTF.

The chain joins TRBV6-6 to TRBJ1-1, with D perhaps matching TRBD1 (6 bases). Per germline, CDR1 MNHNY and CDR2 SVGAGI (reference sequence). Deletions cut 7 bases from V and 1 base from J, with 16 bases between. This CDR3 comprises 15 residues. The DNA of the CDR3 is TGTGCCAGCACCTTGGGGGGGGCTCCGAACACTGAAGCTTTCTTT. This codes for CASTLGGAPNTEAFF.

This clone was counted a single time. Different DNA sequences within this sample yield the same CDR3. The chain has TRBV27 and TRBJ1-1; D is unresolved. CDR3 length: 13 amino acids. V dropped 2 bases and J dropped 1 base, with 5 bases sitting between them. Looked up from germline, CDR1 is MNHEY and CDR2 is SMNVEV (reference sequence). The CDR3 sequence is CASSLRRNTEAFF. Written as DNA, the CDR3 is TGTGCCAGCAGTTTAAGGAGGAACACTGAAGCTTTCTTT.

V and J are TRBV10-3 and TRBJ2-3; 9 nucleotides match TRBD2. The V segment lost 6 bases and the J segment 3 bases; nucleotides outside the gene matches: 10. Germline lookup yields CDR1 ENHRY and CDR2 SYGVKD. The CDR3 is 16 amino acids. CDR3 DNA sequence: TGTGCCATCAGCTTCGTAAGTAGCGGGAGTACAGATACGCAGTATTTT. Translated, it gives CAISFVSSGSTDTQYF.

V is TRBV28 and J is TRBJ1-6, with D tentatively TRBD1 (6 bases). V lost 3 bases to trimming and J lost 9 bases, with 15 bases between them. From germline, CDR1 is MDHEN and CDR2 SYDVKM. CDR3 length equals 15 residues. The CDR3 spells CASSFLQGETSPLHF. CDR3 DNA: TGTGCCAGCAGTTTTCTACAGGGTGAGACTTCACCCCTCCACTTT.

In this sample, this clone turned up once. The chain joins TRBV3-1 (or the pseudogene TRBV3-2) to TRBJ2-5; D is unresolved. CDR1 LGHDT and CDR2 YNNKEL come from the germline V gene (reference sequence). V gave up 1 base and J gave up 5 bases, with 5 bases separating them. The CDR3 totals 12 residues. The CDR3 sequence is CASSQVRETQYF. CDR3 coding DNA: TGTGCCAGCAGCCAAGTACGGGAGACCCAGTACTTC.

The V call is TRBV5-8, the J call TRBJ1-1; TRBD1 matches 7 bases. Germline CDR1 is SGHTS and CDR2 is YDEGEE. Unmatched junction bases numbered 13, after V lost 7 bases and J lost 10 bases. This CDR3 comprises 13 residues. The CDR3 bases are TGTGCCAGCTCTCAGACAGGGCAGAGGACAGCTTTCTTT. Encoded protein: CASSQTGQRTAFF.

CDR3 sequence (DNA): TGTGCCAGCAGTTTTTCCGATGAGCAGTTCTTC. Translated, it gives CASSFSDEQFF. The J gene is TRBJ2-1, the V gene TRBV28, with D uncertain. CDR3 length: 11 residues. Germline-derived CDR1 and CDR2 are MDHEN and SYDVKM. The ends were cut back, 3 bases at V and 8 bases at J, with 5 bases in the middle.

This clone was observed a handful of times. CDR3 coding DNA: TGTGCCAGCAGCGAAAGGTGGCCTCGTCGGGCTGGAAACACCATATATTTT. Encoded protein: CASSERWPRRAGNTIYF. The J gene is TRBJ1-3, the V gene TRBV7-2; no definite D call. V dropped 5 bases and J dropped 2 bases, with 19 bases sitting between them. The CDR3 is 17 residues long. CDR1 and CDR2 from the germline V gene are SGHTA and FQGNSA.

CDR3 sequence (DNA): TGTGCCTTCAAACTGATATCGAACACCGGGGAGCTGTTTTTT. It yields the protein CAFKLISNTGELFF. This chain connects TRBV30 to TRBJ2-2; D not resolved. The germline V gene has CDR1 GTSNPN and CDR2 SVGIG (reference sequence). CDR3 length: 14 amino acids. Trimming stripped 7 bases from V and 0 bases from J, with 12 bases between.

This chain uses TRBV15 with TRBJ2-3; no clear D. Germline lookup yields CDR1 LNHNV and CDR2 YYDKDF (reference sequence). The CDR3 extends over 12 amino acids. V dropped 0 bases and J dropped 8 bases, with 6 bases sitting between them. The CDR3 protein is CATSRDVSTQYF. In DNA form, the CDR3 reads TGTGCCACCAGCAGAGACGTTAGTACGCAGTATTTT.

The CDR3 region has the DNA TGCGCCAGCAGCCCCGGAAGTTGGGGACAGGGGGTCTCACCCCTCCACTTT. It specifies CASSPGSWGQGVSPLHF. V and J are TRBV5-1 and TRBJ1-6; TRBD1 agrees at 11 bases. This CDR3 is built from 17 residues. V was clipped by 4 bases and J by 10 bases; unmatched bases: 13. In germline, CDR1 is SGHRS, CDR2 YFSETQ.

The chain links TRBV5-5 to TRBJ2-3, with 11 bases that match TRBD2. The CDR3 has 18 residues. Germline V gene data show CDR1 as SGHKS and CDR2 as YYEKEE (reference sequence). With V trimmed by 1 base and J by 2 bases, 9 bases remained unmatched. Here the CDR3 reads CASSLPPLAGGPTDTQYF. Written as DNA, the CDR3 is TGTGCCAGCAGCTTGCCCCCCTTAGCGGGAGGGCCCACAGATACGCAGTATTTT.

The chain couples TRBV7-2 to TRBJ2-1, with a possible D match to TRBD2 (6 bases). The CDR3 spans 15 residues. CDR1 and CDR2 (germline): SGHTA, FQGNSA. With 5 bases removed from V and 0 bases from J, the gap between germline ends came to 11 bases. This CDR3 reads CASSPPGLSYNEQFF. As DNA, the CDR3 is TGTGCCAGCAGCCCACCGGGACTCTCCTACAATGAGCAGTTCTTC.

The rearrangement uses TRBV6-5 and TRBJ1-2; TRBD1 might be the D (5 bases). CDR1 and CDR2 (germline): MNHEY, SVGAGI. Trimming removed 4 bases at V and 6 bases at J, with 15 bases between. This CDR3 has 14 residues. The CDR3: CASSSAGGRDGYTF. DNA of the CDR3: TGTGCCAGCAGTTCCGCGGGGGGGAGGGATGGCTACACCTTC.

The chain couples TRBV11-3 to TRBJ2-3, with D hard to call. The CDR3 is made up of 14 amino acids. Deletions cut 8 bases from V and 4 bases from J, with 16 bases between. The germline V gene encodes CDR1 SGHNT and CDR2 YENEEA. CDR3 residues: CASSSPNGPDTQYF. DNA for the CDR3: TGTGCCAGCTCATCTCCCAATGGCCCAGATACGCAGTATTTT.

The V gene is TRBV6-5, the J gene TRBJ1-1, with D unresolved. The V end was cut by 5 bases, the J end by 3 bases, with 13 bases between. The CDR3 covers 14 residues. The germline CDR1 and CDR2 sequences are MNHEY and SVGAGI. This chain's CDR3 is CASSRGYEHTEAFF. The DNA of the CDR3 is TGTGCCAGCAGTCGAGGGTACGAACACACTGAAGCTTTCTTT.

The gene calls are TRBV30 and TRBJ2-3; D ambiguous. V shed 3 bases and J shed 7 bases, with 8 bases lying between them. CDR1 GTSNPN and CDR2 SVGIG come from the germline V gene (reference sequence). The CDR3 is 11 amino acids. The CDR3 nucleotides read TGTGCCTGGAGGGCGGAGAATACGCAGTATTTT. It specifies CAWRAENTQYF.

The chain has TRBV6-5 and TRBJ2-1; 9 bases line up with TRBD2. The V and J ends lost 2 bases and 5 bases, in that order; junction bases with no gene match: 7. Germline V gene lookup returns CDR1 MNHEY and CDR2 SVGAGI. This CDR3 comprises 16 residues. DNA for the CDR3: TGTGCCAGCAGTTACAGTCTAGCGGGACTTCACAATGAGCAGTTCTTC. Translation: CASSYSLAGLHNEQFF.

CDR3 loop: CSVFKLENPNEQFF. CDR3 nucleotides: TGCAGCGTTTTTAAATTGGAGAACCCCAATGAGCAGTTCTTC. The V and J genes are TRBV29-1 and TRBJ2-1; D is undetermined. CDR3 length: 14 amino acids. The germline V gene encodes CDR1 SQVTM and CDR2 ANQGSEA. The V and J ends lost 5 bases and 6 bases respectively, with 17 bases between them.

The chain employs TRBV4-2 and TRBJ1-2; D remains unclear. Per germline, CDR1 LGHNA and CDR2 YNFKEQ. The CDR3 consists of 12 residues. Trimming took 3 bases from V and 3 from J, leaving 5 bases between them. The CDR3 bases are TGTGCCAGCAGCCAGGGAGACTATGGCTACACCTTC. The encoded protein is CASSQGDYGYTF.

The gene calls are TRBV7-9 and TRBJ2-6; D might be TRBD2 (6 bases). V was clipped by 5 bases and J by 0 bases, with 17 bases between them. The CDR3 runs to 18 residues. In germline, CDR1 is SEHNR, CDR2 FQNEAQ (reference sequence). The CDR3 protein is CASSVGPGDFSGANVLTF. As DNA, the CDR3 is TGTGCCAGCAGCGTCGGTCCGGGGGATTTCTCTGGGGCCAACGTCCTGACTTTC.

The chain uses TRBV5-8 and TRBJ1-2; TRBD1 matches 12 bases. CDR1 and CDR2 (germline): SGHTS, YDEGEE. V shed 0 bases and J 5 bases; nucleotides not matched to a gene: 8. The CDR3 is 17 residues long. CDR3 sequence: CASSLGRDRGRGYGYTF. The CDR3 coding sequence is TGTGCCAGCAGCTTGGGTCGGGACAGGGGGCGCGGATATGGCTACACCTTC.

The chain couples TRBV12-5 to TRBJ2-1; 7 bases fit TRBD2. The length of the CDR3 is 15 residues. Per the germline V gene, CDR1 is LGHNT and CDR2 is FRNRAP. With V trimmed by 0 bases and J by 3 bases, 2 bases remained unmatched. This CDR3 is CASGLVRESYNEQFF. CDR3 DNA sequence: TGTGCTAGTGGTTTGGTGCGGGAGAGCTACAATGAGCAGTTCTTC.

In this sample, this clone turned up once. The chain has TRBV5-4 and TRBJ1-4, with D perhaps matching TRBD1 (6 bases). CDR3 length equals 16 residues. Between the trimmed V and J ends, which lost 2 bases and 1 base, there was a span of 12 bases. The germline CDR1 and CDR2 sequences are SGHNT and YYREEE (reference sequence). For the CDR3, the DNA is TGTGCCAGCAGCTTCCAGACAGGTCGAACTAATGAAAAACTGTTTTTT. This sequence encodes CASSFQTGRTNEKLFF.

This clone was seen a single time. V gene TRBV19 combines with J gene TRBJ1-2, with TRBD1 matching 7 bases. J lost 12 bases, V lost 9 bases, and 10 bases had no gene match. The CDR3 sequence is 11 residues long. From germline, CDR1 is LNHDA and CDR2 SQIVND (reference sequence). CDR3 sequence: CASLKKGAHTF. The CDR3 DNA reads as TGTGCCAGCCTCAAAAAGGGGGCTCACACCTTC.

The chain carries TRBV6-2 or TRBV6-3 and TRBJ2-7; D perhaps matches TRBD2 (5 bases). V lost 2 bases to trimming and J lost 3 bases, with 11 bases between them. CDR1 is MNHEY and CDR2 is SVGEGT in the germline V gene. The CDR3 totals 14 residues. The CDR3 sequence: CASSYASSFYEQYF. The CDR3 DNA reads as TGTGCCAGCAGTTACGCTAGCAGCTTCTACGAGCAGTACTTC.